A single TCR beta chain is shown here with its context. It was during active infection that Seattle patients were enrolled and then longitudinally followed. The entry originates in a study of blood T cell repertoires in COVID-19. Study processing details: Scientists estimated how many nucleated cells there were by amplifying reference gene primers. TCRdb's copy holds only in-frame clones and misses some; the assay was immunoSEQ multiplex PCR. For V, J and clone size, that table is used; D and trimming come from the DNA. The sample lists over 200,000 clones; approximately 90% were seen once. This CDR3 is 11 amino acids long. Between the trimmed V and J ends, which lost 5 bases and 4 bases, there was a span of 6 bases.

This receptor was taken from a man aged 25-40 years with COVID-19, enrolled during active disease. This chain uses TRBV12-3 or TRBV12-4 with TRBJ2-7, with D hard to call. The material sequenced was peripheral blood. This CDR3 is CASSQLYEQYF. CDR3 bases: TGTGCCAGCAGTCAACTGTACGAGCAGTACTTC.